The 22 T cell receptor beta chains in this list originate from one sample, sequenced in a study of shared clonotypes between healthy human individuals. TCRdb's copy holds only in-frame clones and misses some; the assay was immunoSEQ multiplex PCR. The sample has fewer than 550,000 clones, about 75% seen once. Sequenced input: PBMCs. These receptors all stem from a woman in her forties in good health. Some clones in this sample may be carry-over from other donors' samples.

This clone occurred many times. The CDR3, as DNA: TGTGCCAGCAGTCAAACCCCCCCCTACTACGAGCAGTACTTC. Amino acid sequence: CASSQTPPYYEQYF. This chain uses TRBV11-2 with TRBJ2-7; no reliable D call. The germline V gene has CDR1 SGHAT and CDR2 FQNNGV. The CDR3 totals 14 residues. V was clipped by 6 bases and J by 3 bases, with 15 bases between them.

This clone has ten or more counts. This chain joins TRBV1 and TRBJ1-2; the table assigns TRBD1, which was not confirmed against the DNA. TRBV1 is a pseudogene locus. The CDR3 runs 16 residues. CDR3 sequence (DNA): TGCACCAGCAGCCAGGGTGCAGGGGGAAACGAGCATGGCTACACCTTC. This encodes CTSSQGAGGNEHGYTF.

The chain employs TRBV7-9 and TRBJ2-5; 8 bases are a match to TRBD2. The length of the CDR3 is 17 residues. Per germline, CDR1 SEHNR and CDR2 FQNEAQ (reference sequence). V lost 4 bases and J lost 2; bases outside the gene matches: 12. The CDR3 DNA is TGTGCCAGCAGCTCCCCACGGGGGGGCGCGGAACAAGAGACCCAGTACTTC. It specifies CASSSPRGGAEQETQYF. The variable domain in full, completed from reference TRBV7-9 and TRBJ2-5, reads DTGVSQNPRHKITKRGQNVTFRCDPISEHNRLYWYRQTLGQGPEFLTYFQNEAQLEKSRLLSDRFSAERPKGSFSTLEIQRTEQGDSAMYLCASSSPRGGAEQETQYFGPGTRLLVL.

The chain uses TRBV30 and TRBJ1-3, with D perhaps matching TRBD1 (6 bases). This CDR3 has 15 amino acids. Germline V gene lookup returns CDR1 GTSNPN and CDR2 SVGIG (reference sequence). Trimming shortened V by 5 bases and J by 0 bases, and 14 bases separated the two germline ends. The CDR3: CAWGSGGHSGNTIYF. The CDR3 DNA follows: TGTGCCTGGGGTTCCGGGGGCCACTCTGGAAACACCATATATTTT.

V gene TRBV5-1 combines with J gene TRBJ2-7; D is possibly TRBD2 (5 bases). Per the germline V gene, CDR1 is SGHRS and CDR2 is YFSETQ. This CDR3 has 15 residues. Trimming shortened V by 1 base and J by 7 bases, and 18 bases separated the two germline ends. Here the CDR3 DNA reads TGCGCCAGCAGCTTGCTCTCTAGCTCGACTGGGGAGCAGTACTTC. This codes for CASSLLSSSTGEQYF.

The chain recombines TRBV28 with TRBJ2-7; tentatively, D is TRBD1 (6 bases). Germline values: CDR1 MDHEN, CDR2 SYDVKM. The V end lost 5 bases, the J end lost 3 bases, and 14 bases lay between the germline ends. This CDR3 spans 14 amino acids. In DNA form, the CDR3 reads TGTGCCAGCAGTCAACAGGGTGTAGGCTACGAGCAGTACTTC. Translation gives CASSQQGVGYEQYF.

The gene calls are TRBV6-1 and TRBJ2-7, with D possibly TRBD1 on 6 matching bases. The CDR3 consists of 16 residues. V was shortened by 1 base and J by 5 bases, with 18 bases between the two germline ends. Germline CDR1 is MNHNS and CDR2 is SASEGT. This chain's CDR3 is CASSEEGGTGSNEQYF. For the CDR3, the DNA is TGTGCCAGCAGTGAAGAAGGAGGAACAGGGAGCAACGAGCAGTACTTC.

The DNA of the CDR3 is TGTGCCAGCAGTACGCGGACTAGCGGGATGGCCGGGGAGCTGTTTTTT. This encodes CASSTRTSGMAGELFF. V gene TRBV28 combines with J gene TRBJ2-2; 12 positions agree with TRBD2. The germline V gene has CDR1 MDHEN and CDR2 SYDVKM. The CDR3 is made up of 16 amino acids. Trimming at V came to 5 bases and at J to 6 bases, leaving 7 bases not matched to a gene.

The genes are TRBV9 and TRBJ2-2, with TRBD1 matching 7 bases. V was clipped by 4 bases and J by 5 bases; unmatched bases: 11. The length of the CDR3 is 16 residues. CDR1 and CDR2 (germline): SGDLS, YYNGEE. The CDR3 nucleotides read TGTGCCAGCAGCCGTAGTACAGGACAGGAGACCGGGGAGCTGTTTTTT. It translates to CASSRSTGQETGELFF.

This clone was recorded only once. The chain combines TRBV29-1 with TRBJ1-4; possible D gene TRBD1, 5 bases. The CDR3 spans 11 residues. Germline-derived CDR1 and CDR2 are SQVTM and ANQGSEA. The germline V and J ends were trimmed by 4 bases and 10 bases, with 10 bases remaining between them. The CDR3 DNA reads as TGCAGCGTTGGTTCGGGGGGAAAACTGTTTTTT. Encoded protein: CSVGSGGKLFF.

This clone was found once. The chain recombines TRBV4-1 with TRBJ2-3; D could derive from TRBD1 or TRBD2 (5 bases each). Trimming pared 4 bases from V and 6 bases from J, leaving 20 bases between. The germline V gene encodes CDR1 MGHRA and CDR2 YSYEKL. This CDR3 has 16 residues. DNA of the CDR3: TGCGCCAGCAGCCCTGAGGGGTTAGGTATTGCGGATACGCAGTATTTT. It is translated as CASSPEGLGIADTQYF.

A single count supports this clone. This may arise from a read error, as a much more abundant clone is one base away. The genes are TRBV6-4 and TRBJ2-1; the D is unclear. Trimming removed 0 bases from V and 5 bases from J, with 5 bases in between. Germline lookup yields CDR1 MRHNA and CDR2 SNTAGT. This CDR3 is built from 13 residues. The CDR3 sequence is CASSDSDDNEQFF. In DNA form, the CDR3 reads TGTGCCAGCAGTGACTCGGACGACAATGAGCAGTTCTTC.

Written as DNA, the CDR3 is TGTGCCAGCTCACCAACACTAGCGGACCTCATAAACACCGGGGAGCTGTTTTTT. Protein: CASSPTLADLINTGELFF. The chain links TRBV18 to TRBJ2-2; 8 nucleotides align to TRBD2. V gave up 2 bases and J gave up 2 bases; unmatched junction bases: 10. Germline lookup yields CDR1 KGHSH and CDR2 LQKENI. The CDR3 runs 18 residues.

This clone was recorded many times. V usage is TRBV5-1 and J usage is TRBJ2-5; the D gene is possibly TRBD1 (7 bases). Germline CDR1 is SGHRS and CDR2 is YFSETQ. The CDR3 length is 17 residues. The V gene lost 4 bases and the J gene lost 5 bases, with 24 bases spanning the gap. The CDR3 DNA is TGCGCCAGCAGCCCCGGCGGGCAGGGGGGCGTGTGGGAGACCCAGTACTTC. Translating gives CASSPGGQGGVWETQYF.

This clone appeared once. This chain uses TRBV27 with TRBJ1-5; possible D gene TRBD1, 6 bases. The CDR3 loop spans 14 amino acids. Germline CDR1 reads MNHEY; CDR2 reads SMNVEV (reference sequence). V shed 3 bases and J shed 5 bases, with 11 bases lying between them. CDR3 bases: TGTGCCAGCAGTTTTACAGGGCCTTATCAGCCCCAGCATTTT. Translated, it gives CASSFTGPYQPQHF.

The chain employs TRBV7-9 and TRBJ2-3; TRBD2 aligns across 14 bases. Germline assignment: CDR1 SEHNR and CDR2 FQNEAQ (reference sequence). CDR3 size: 19 residues. Trimming at V came to 5 bases and at J to 4 bases, leaving 14 bases not matched to a gene. DNA of the CDR3: TGTGCCAGCAGCACAGGGACTAGCGGGAGCCCCTCATGGCCAGATACGCAGTATTTT. Its protein is CASSTGTSGSPSWPDTQYF.

This chain links TRBV7-7 with TRBJ2-1, with TRBD2 identical over 13 bases. Germline V lookup: CDR1 SSHAT, CDR2 FNYEAQ (reference sequence). CDR3 length: 15 amino acids. The V segment lost 4 bases and the J segment 7 bases; nucleotides outside the gene matches: 4. CDR3 sequence: CASSSGTSGMNEQFF. The CDR3 nucleotides read TGTGCCAGCAGCTCCGGGACTAGCGGGATGAATGAGCAGTTCTTC.

The rearrangement joins TRBV18 to TRBJ2-1; TRBD2 matches 14 bases. V gave up 0 bases and J gave up 7 bases; unmatched junction bases: 5. Per the germline V gene, CDR1 is KGHSH and CDR2 is LQKENI. The CDR3 is 17 amino acids. As DNA, the CDR3 is TGTGCCAGCTCACCACCGACTAGCGGGAGGGTTGGGAATGAGCAGTTCTTC. Protein sequence: CASSPPTSGRVGNEQFF. The full variable domain, with the rest looked up from reference TRBV18 and TRBJ2-1, is NAGVMQNPRHLVRRRGQEARLRCSPMKGHSHVYWYRQLPEEGLKFMVYLQKENIIDESGMPKERFSAEFPKEGPSILRIQQVVRGDSAAYFCASSPPTSGRVGNEQFFGPGTRLTVL.

The V gene is TRBV7-3, the J gene TRBJ1-1, with D possibly TRBD1 on 5 matching bases. Looked up from germline, CDR1 is SGHTA and CDR2 is FQGTGA. The CDR3 sequence is 19 residues long. V lost 3 bases to trimming and J lost 0 bases, with 23 bases between them. In nucleotides, the CDR3 is TGTGCCAGCAGCTTTTTTATAGGGGTGGGCAGGGCGATGAACACTGAAGCTTTCTTT. Protein: CASSFFIGVGRAMNTEAFF.

This sequence joins TRBV4-2 and TRBJ2-7; D not resolved. CDR3 length: 15 amino acids. V lost 1 base and J 3 bases, leaving 13 bases between the germline ends. The germline V gene has CDR1 LGHNA and CDR2 YNFKEQ. The DNA of the CDR3 is TGTGCCAGCAGCCAAGCGTGGGAATCGAACTACGAGCAGTACTTC. Protein sequence: CASSQAWESNYEQYF.

The chain employs TRBV28 and TRBJ2-1; D remains unclear. The CDR3 is 14 residues long. Germline CDR1 is MDHEN and CDR2 is SYDVKM. Trimming cost V 5 bases and J 9 bases, with 17 bases left between them. The CDR3 sequence is CASSPGLVLPEQFF. The CDR3 region has the DNA TGTGCCAGCAGTCCCGGGCTGGTCCTCCCTGAGCAGTTCTTC.

This sequence joins TRBV2 and TRBJ2-1, with 14 bases matching TRBD2. Germline CDR1 reads SNHLY; CDR2 reads FYNNEI. Trimming at V came to 7 bases and at J to 8 bases, leaving 1 base not matched to a gene. The CDR3 consists of 13 residues. Here the CDR3 DNA reads TGTGCCAGCACGGGACTAGCGGGGGATGAGCAGTTCTTC. Translated: CASTGLAGDEQFF.